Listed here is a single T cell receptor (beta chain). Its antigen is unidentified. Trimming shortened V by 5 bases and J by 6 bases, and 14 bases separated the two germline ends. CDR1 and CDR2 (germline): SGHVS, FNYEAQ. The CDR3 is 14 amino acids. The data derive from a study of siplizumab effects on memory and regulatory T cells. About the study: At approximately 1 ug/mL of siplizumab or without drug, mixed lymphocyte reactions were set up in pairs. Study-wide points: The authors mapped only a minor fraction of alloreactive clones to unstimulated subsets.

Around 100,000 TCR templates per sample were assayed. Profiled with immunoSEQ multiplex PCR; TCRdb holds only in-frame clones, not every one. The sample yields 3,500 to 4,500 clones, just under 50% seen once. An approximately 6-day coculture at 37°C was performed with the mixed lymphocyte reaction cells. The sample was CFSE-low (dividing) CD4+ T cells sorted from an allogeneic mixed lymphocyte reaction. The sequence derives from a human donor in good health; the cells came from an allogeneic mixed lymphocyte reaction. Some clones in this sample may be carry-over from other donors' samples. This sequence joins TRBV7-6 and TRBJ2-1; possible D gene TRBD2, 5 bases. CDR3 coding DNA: TGTGCCAGCAGCCCACTAGACTACGCCAATGAGCAGTTCTTC. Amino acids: CASSPLDYANEQFF. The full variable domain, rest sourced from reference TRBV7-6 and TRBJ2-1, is GAGVSQSPRYKVTKRGQDVALRCDPISGHVSLYWYRQALGQGPEFLTYFNYEAQQDKSGLPNDRFSAERPEGSISTLTIQRTEQRDSAMYRCASSPLDYANEQFFGPGTRLTVL.